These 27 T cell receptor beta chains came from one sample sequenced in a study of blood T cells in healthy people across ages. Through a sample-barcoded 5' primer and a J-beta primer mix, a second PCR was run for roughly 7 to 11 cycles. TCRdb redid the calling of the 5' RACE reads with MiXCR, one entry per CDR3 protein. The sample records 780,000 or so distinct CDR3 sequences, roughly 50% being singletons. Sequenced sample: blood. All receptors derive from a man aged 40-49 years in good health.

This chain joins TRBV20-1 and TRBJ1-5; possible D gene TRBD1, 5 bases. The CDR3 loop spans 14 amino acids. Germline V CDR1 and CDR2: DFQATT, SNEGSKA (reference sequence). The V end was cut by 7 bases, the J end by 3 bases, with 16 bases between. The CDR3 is CSVYGGGNNQPQHF. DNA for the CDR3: TGCAGTGTTTATGGGGGGGGTAACAATCAGCCCCAGCATTTT.

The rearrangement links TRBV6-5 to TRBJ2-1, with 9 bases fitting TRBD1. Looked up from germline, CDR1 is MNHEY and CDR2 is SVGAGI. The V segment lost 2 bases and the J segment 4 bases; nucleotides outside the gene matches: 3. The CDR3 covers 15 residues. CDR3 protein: CASSYAGQGYNEQFF. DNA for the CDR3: TGTGCCAGCAGTTACGCGGGACAGGGTTACAATGAGCAGTTCTTC.

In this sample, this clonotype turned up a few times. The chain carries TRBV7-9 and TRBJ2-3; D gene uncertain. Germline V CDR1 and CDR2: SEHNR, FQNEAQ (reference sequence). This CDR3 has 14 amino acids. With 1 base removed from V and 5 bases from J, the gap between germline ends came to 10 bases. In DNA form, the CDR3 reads TGTGCCAGCAGCTTAGATTTGGTGGAAGATACGCAGTATTTT. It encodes CASSLDLVEDTQYF.

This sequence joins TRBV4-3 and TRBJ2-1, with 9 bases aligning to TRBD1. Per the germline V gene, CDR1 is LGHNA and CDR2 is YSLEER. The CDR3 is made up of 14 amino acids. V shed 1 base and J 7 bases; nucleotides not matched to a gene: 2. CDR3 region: CASSQADRGNEQFF. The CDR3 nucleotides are TGCGCCAGCAGCCAAGCGGACAGGGGAAATGAGCAGTTCTTC.

In DNA form, the CDR3 reads TGTGCCACCAGCAGAGCCCGGGGTTTAACAGATACGCAGTATTTT. It specifies CATSRARGLTDTQYF. This chain uses TRBV15 with TRBJ2-3, with D possibly matching TRBD2 (5 bases). The germline V gene has CDR1 LNHNV and CDR2 YYDKDF (reference sequence). With 1 base removed from V and 3 bases from J, the gap between germline ends came to 11 bases. The CDR3 contains 15 residues.

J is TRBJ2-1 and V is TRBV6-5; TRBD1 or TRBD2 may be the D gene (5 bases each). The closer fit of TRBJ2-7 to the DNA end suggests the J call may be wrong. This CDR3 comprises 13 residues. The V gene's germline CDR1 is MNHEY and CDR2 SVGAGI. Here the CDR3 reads CASRKSGSYEQYF. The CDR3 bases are TGTGCCAGCAGGAAATCAGGGAGCTACGAGCAGTACTTC.

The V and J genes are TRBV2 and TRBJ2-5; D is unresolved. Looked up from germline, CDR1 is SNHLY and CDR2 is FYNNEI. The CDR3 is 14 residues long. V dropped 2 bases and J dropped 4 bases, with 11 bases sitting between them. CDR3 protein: CASSESRHVETQYF. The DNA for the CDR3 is TGTGCCAGCAGTGAATCCCGGCATGTAGAGACCCAGTACTTC. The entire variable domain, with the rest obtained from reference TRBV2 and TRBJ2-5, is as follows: EPEVTQTPSHQVTQMGQEVILRCVPISNHLYFYWYRQILGQKVEFLVSFYNNEISEKSEIFDDQFSVERPDGSNFTLKIRSTKLEDSAMYFCASSESRHVETQYFGPGTRLLVL.

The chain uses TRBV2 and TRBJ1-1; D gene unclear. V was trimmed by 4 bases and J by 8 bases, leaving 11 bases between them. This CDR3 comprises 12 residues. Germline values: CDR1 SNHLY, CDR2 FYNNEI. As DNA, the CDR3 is TGTGCCAGCAGTGGTGGACGTACCGAAGCTTTCTTT. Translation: CASSGGRTEAFF.

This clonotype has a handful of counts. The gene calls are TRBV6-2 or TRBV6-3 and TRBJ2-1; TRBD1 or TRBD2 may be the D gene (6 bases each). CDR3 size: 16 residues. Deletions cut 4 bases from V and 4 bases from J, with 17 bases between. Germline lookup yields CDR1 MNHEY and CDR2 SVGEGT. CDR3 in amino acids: CASSSGAVTYYNEQFF. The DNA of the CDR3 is TGTGCCAGCAGTTCGGGGGCGGTGACGTATTACAATGAGCAGTTCTTC.

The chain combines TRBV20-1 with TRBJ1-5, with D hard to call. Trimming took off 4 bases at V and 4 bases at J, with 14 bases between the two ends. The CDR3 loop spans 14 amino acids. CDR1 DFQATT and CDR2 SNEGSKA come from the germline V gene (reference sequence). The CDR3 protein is CSAKLTGRNQPQHF. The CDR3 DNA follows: TGCAGTGCTAAACTGACTGGTAGGAATCAGCCCCAGCATTTT.

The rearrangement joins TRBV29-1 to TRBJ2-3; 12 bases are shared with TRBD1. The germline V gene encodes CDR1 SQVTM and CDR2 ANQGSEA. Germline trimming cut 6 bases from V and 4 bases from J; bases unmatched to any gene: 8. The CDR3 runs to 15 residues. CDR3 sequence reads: CSVASGQGASDTQYF. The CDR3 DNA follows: TGCAGCGTGGCTTCGGGACAGGGGGCCTCAGATACGCAGTATTTT.

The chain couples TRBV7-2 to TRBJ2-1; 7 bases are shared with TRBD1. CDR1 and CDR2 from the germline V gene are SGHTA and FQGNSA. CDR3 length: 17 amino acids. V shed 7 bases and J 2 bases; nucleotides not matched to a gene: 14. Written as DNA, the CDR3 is TGTGCCAGCACTCTACGCCCGACAGGGACAGCCTACAATGAGCAGTTCTTC. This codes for CASTLRPTGTAYNEQFF.

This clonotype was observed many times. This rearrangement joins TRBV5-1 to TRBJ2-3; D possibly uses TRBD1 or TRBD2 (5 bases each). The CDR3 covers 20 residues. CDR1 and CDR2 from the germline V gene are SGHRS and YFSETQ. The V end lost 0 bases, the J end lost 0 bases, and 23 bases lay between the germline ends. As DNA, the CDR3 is TGCGCCAGCAGCTTGGAGGGACGACTTACGAAGACCTCTAGCACAGATACGCAGTATTTT. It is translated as CASSLEGRLTKTSSTDTQYF. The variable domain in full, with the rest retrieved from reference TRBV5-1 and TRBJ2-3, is KAGVTQTPRYLIKTRGQQVTLSCSPISGHRSVSWYQQTPGQGLQFLFEYFSETQRNKGNFPGRFSGRQFSNSRSEMNVSTLELGDSALYLCASSLEGRLTKTSSTDTQYFGPGTRLTVL.

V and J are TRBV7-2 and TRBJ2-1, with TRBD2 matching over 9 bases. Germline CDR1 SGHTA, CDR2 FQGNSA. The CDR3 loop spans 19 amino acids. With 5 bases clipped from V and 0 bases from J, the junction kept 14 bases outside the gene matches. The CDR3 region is CASSPRGGTSRSSYNEQFF. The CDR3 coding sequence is TGTGCCAGCAGCCCGAGGGGTGGGACTAGCAGGAGCTCCTACAATGAGCAGTTCTTC.

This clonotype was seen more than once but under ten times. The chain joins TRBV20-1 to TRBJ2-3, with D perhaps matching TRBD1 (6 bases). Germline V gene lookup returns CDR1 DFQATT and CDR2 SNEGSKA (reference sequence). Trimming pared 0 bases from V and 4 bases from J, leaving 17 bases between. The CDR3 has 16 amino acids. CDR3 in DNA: TGCAGTGCTAGAGATTTTTTGAGGGGGATCTCAGATACGCAGTATTTT. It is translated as CSARDFLRGISDTQYF.

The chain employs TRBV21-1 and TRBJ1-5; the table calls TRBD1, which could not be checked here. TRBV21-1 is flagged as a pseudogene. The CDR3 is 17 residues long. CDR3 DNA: TGTGCCAGCAGCGAGAGACAGGGGGCCGGGAATGGTCAGCCCCAGCATTTT. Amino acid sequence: CASSERQGAGNGQPQHF.

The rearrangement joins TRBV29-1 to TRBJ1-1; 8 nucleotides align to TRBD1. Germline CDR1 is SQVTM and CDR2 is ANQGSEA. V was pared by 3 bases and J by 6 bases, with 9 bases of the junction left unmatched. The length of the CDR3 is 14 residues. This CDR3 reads CSVDVAGGYSEAFF. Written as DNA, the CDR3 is TGCAGCGTTGATGTTGCAGGGGGCTATTCTGAAGCTTTCTTT. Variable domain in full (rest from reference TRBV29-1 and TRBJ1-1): SAVISQKPSRDICQRGTSLTIQCQVDSQVTMMFWYRQQPGQSLTLIATANQGSEATYESGFVIDKFPISRPNLTFSTLTVSNMSPEDSSIYLCSVDVAGGYSEAFFGQGTRLTVV.

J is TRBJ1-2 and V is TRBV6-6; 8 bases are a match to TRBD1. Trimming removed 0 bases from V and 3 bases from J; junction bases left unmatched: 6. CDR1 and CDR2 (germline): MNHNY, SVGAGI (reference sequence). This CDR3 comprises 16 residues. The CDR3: CASSYSMDRVYYGYTF. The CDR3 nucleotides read TGTGCCAGCAGTTACTCTATGGACAGGGTTTACTATGGCTACACCTTC.

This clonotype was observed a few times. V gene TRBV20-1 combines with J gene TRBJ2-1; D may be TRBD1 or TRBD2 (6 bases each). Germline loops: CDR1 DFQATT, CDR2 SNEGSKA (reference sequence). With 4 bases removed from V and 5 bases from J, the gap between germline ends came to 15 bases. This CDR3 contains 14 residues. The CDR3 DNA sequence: TGCAGTGCTATACCCGGGGGCCCAGACAATGAGCAGTTCTTC. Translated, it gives CSAIPGGPDNEQFF.

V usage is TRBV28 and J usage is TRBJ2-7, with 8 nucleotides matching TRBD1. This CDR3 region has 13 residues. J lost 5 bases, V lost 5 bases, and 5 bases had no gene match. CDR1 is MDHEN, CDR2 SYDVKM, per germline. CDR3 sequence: CASSKTGVDEQYF. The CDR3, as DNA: TGTGCCAGCAGTAAGACAGGGGTGGACGAGCAGTACTTC.

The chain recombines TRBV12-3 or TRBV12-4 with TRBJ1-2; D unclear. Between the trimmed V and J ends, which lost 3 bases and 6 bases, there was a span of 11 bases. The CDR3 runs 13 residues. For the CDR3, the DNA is TGTGCCAGCAGTTTCGCCAGGCTAAATGGCTACACCTTC. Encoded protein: CASSFARLNGYTF.

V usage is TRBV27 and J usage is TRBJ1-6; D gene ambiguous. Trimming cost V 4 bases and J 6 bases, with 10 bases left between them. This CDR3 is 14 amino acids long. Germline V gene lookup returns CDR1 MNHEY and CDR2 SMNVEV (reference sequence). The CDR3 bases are TGTGCCAGCAGTTCGGGTCTCAGTAATTCACCCCTCCACTTT. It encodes CASSSGLSNSPLHF.

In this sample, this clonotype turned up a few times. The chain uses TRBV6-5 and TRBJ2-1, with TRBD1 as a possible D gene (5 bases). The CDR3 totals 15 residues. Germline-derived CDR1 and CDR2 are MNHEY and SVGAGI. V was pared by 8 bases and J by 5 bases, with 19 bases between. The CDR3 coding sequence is TGTGCCAGCCGCCGGGCCACAGGCATCCACAATGAGCAGTTCTTC. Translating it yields CASRRATGIHNEQFF.

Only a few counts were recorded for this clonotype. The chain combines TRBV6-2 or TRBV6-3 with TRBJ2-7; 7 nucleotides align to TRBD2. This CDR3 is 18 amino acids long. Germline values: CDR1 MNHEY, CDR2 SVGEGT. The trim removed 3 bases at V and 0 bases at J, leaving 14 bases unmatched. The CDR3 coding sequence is TGTGCCAGCAGTTATAACCGGGAGGACGCTACCTTCTCCTACGAGCAGTACTTC. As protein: CASSYNREDATFSYEQYF.

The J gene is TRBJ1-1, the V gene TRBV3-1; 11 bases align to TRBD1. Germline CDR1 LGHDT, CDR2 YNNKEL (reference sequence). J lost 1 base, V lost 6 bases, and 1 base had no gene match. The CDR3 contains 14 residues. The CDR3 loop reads CASRGTGGNTEAFF. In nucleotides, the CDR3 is TGTGCCAGCAGGGGGACAGGGGGGAACACTGAAGCTTTCTTT.

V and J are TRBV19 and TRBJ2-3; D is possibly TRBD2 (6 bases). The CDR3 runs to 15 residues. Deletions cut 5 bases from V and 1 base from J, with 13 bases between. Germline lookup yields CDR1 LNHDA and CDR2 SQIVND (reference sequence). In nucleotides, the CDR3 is TGTGCCAGTAGTGGAGGGGCGCGAGGCACAGATACGCAGTATTTT. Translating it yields CASSGGARGTDTQYF.

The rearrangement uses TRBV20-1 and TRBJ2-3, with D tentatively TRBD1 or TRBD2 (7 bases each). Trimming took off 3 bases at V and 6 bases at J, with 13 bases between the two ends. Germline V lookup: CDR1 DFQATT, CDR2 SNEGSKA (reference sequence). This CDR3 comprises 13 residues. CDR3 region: CSARPRGGDTQYF. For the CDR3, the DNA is TGCAGTGCTAGGCCCAGGGGGGGTGATACGCAGTATTTT.